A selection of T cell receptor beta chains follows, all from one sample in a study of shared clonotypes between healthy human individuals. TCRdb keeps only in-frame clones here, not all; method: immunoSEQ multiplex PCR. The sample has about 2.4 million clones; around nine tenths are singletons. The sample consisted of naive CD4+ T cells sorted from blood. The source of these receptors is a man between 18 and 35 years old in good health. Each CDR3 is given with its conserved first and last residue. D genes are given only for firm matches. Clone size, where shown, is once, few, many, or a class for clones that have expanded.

DNA: TGTGCCAGCAGCCCGGTTGGCGGTTCCAGCACAGATACGCAGTATTTT; CDR3: CASSPVGGSSTDTQYF; D: .; size: .; V: TRBV7-8; J: TRBJ2-3
DNA: TGTGCCAGCAGCGTATCTAGCGGGGGGCAAGAGACCCAGTACTTC; CDR3: CASSVSSGGQETQYF; D: TRBD2; size: few; V: TRBV9; J: TRBJ2-5
DNA: TGTGCCAGCAGCCAGGACCGGGACGGTAATTCACCCCTCCACTTT; CDR3: CASSQDRDGNSPLHF; D: .; size: .; V: TRBV4-2; J: TRBJ1-6
DNA: TGTGCCAGCAGCTTAACTGGGACAGGAAGATCGAACACTGAAGCTTTCTTT; CDR3: CASSLTGTGRSNTEAFF; D: TRBD1; size: .; V: TRBV7-3; J: TRBJ1-1
DNA: TGTGCCAGCAGCCCCTATAGCGGGGGAGGAGATACGCAGTATTTT; CDR3: CASSPYSGGGDTQYF; D: TRBD2; size: .; V: TRBV14; J: TRBJ2-3
DNA: TGCGCCAGCAGTGAAGACTCGTTCGAGCAGTTCTTC; CDR3: CASSEDSFEQFF; D: .; size: once; V: TRBV10-1; J: TRBJ2-1
DNA: TGCGCCAGCAGCTTGGTGCGGAGCACAGATACGCAGTATTTT; CDR3: CASSLVRSTDTQYF; D: .; size: .; V: TRBV5-1; J: TRBJ2-3
DNA: TGTGCCAGCAGCCCCCGACAGGGTACTCAAGAGACCCAGTACTTC; CDR3: CASSPRQGTQETQYF; D: TRBD1; size: .; V: TRBV7-2; J: TRBJ2-5
DNA: TGTGCCAGCTCACCGGGTTTCGACACTGAAGCTTTCTTT; CDR3: CASSPGFDTEAFF; D: .; size: .; V: TRBV18; J: TRBJ1-1
DNA: TGTGCCAGCAGCTTAGAAGCAGGGTATTTGAACACTGAAGCTTTCTTT; CDR3: CASSLEAGYLNTEAFF; D: .; size: .; V: TRBV11-2; J: TRBJ1-1
DNA: TGCGCCAGCAGCCCCATCACTAGCGGGAGTTCCTACGAGCAGTACTTC; CDR3: CASSPITSGSSYEQYF; D: TRBD2; size: once; V: TRBV5-1; J: TRBJ2-7
DNA: TGTGCCACCAGCAGAGAGGGCGGAGCGGACACCGGGGAGCTGTTTTTT; CDR3: CATSREGGADTGELFF; D: .; size: .; V: TRBV15; J: TRBJ2-2
DNA: TGTGCCAGTAGTATAACTGGGTACAATGAGCAGTTCTTC; CDR3: CASSITGYNEQFF; D: .; size: .; V: TRBV19; J: TRBJ2-1
DNA: TGTGCCAGCAACAGAGACAGGGTAGAAGACTATGGCTACACCTTC; CDR3: CASNRDRVEDYGYTF; D: TRBD1; size: .; V: TRBV6-1; J: TRBJ1-2
DNA: TGCAGCGTTGAGGAGCGGAGCTCCTACAATGAGCAGTTCTTC; CDR3: CSVEERSSYNEQFF; D: .; size: .; V: TRBV29-1; J: TRBJ2-1
DNA: TGTGCCAGCAGTAGGCCCGGGAGCTCCTACGAGCAGTACTTC; CDR3: CASSRPGSSYEQYF; D: .; size: .; V: TRBV6-5; J: TRBJ2-7
DNA: TGCAGCGTTGAATTAACTTCGACCCAGTACTTC; CDR3: CSVELTSTQYF; D: .; size: .; V: TRBV29-1; J: TRBJ2-5
DNA: TGTGCCAGCAGCCCCGCGGACAGGGCCGGAAACACCATATATTTT; CDR3: CASSPADRAGNTIYF; D: TRBD1; size: few; V: TRBV28; J: TRBJ1-3
DNA: TGCGCCAGCACCCGGGCTAGCGGGAGGGGGGAGACCCAGTACTTC; CDR3: CASTRASGRGETQYF; D: TRBD2; size: .; V: TRBV10-2; J: TRBJ2-5
DNA: TGTGCCAGCACGAAGGGGACTTTCTCCTACAATGAGCAGTTCTTC; CDR3: CASTKGTFSYNEQFF; D: .; size: .; V: TRBV9; J: TRBJ2-1
DNA: TGTGCCAGCTCACCTACAGGCGGGGAGACCCAGTACTTC; CDR3: CASSPTGGETQYF; D: .; size: once; V: TRBV18; J: TRBJ2-5
DNA: TGTGCCAGTACCACGGGGGATCAGCCCCAGCATTTT; CDR3: CASTTGDQPQHF; D: .; size: .; V: TRBV19; J: TRBJ1-5
DNA: TGTGCCAGCAGCTTAGATCCTAGTGGTGAGACCCAGTACTTC; CDR3: CASSLDPSGETQYF; D: .; size: .; V: TRBV11-3; J: TRBJ2-5
DNA: TGCGCCAGCAGCTTGGGTAGTAGCGGGAGAGGGGATCAAGAGACCCAGTACTTC; CDR3: CASSLGSSGRGDQETQYF; D: TRBD2; size: .; V: TRBV5-1; J: TRBJ2-5
DNA: TGTGCCAGCAGCGTTGGACTAGCGGGAGACTACGAGCAGTACTTC; CDR3: CASSVGLAGDYEQYF; D: TRBD2; size: .; V: TRBV9; J: TRBJ2-7
DNA: TGCGCCAGCAGCCAACCGGACAGGGGCTATGGCTACACCTTC; CDR3: CASSQPDRGYGYTF; D: TRBD1; size: .; V: TRBV4-1; J: TRBJ1-2
DNA: TGTGCCAGCAGCGTGGGGACAGAATACAATGAGCAGTTCTTC; CDR3: CASSVGTEYNEQFF; D: TRBD1; size: .; V: TRBV9; J: TRBJ2-1
DNA: TGTGCCAGCAGTCAAGGGGGGAAGAACAATGAGCAGTTCTTC; CDR3: CASSQGGKNNEQFF; D: .; size: .; V: TRBV28; J: TRBJ2-1
DNA: TGTGCCTGGAGTCCGGGACAGGGGGATCAGCCCCAGCATTTT; CDR3: CAWSPGQGDQPQHF; D: TRBD1; size: few; V: TRBV30; J: TRBJ1-5
DNA: TGTGCCAGTAGTATCCGGTCCCCCGGTGGAGATACGCAGTATTTT; CDR3: CASSIRSPGGDTQYF; D: .; size: .; V: TRBV19; J: TRBJ2-3
DNA: TGTGCCAGCAGTTTCGGGGCGGGTAGAGCCAAAAACATTCAGTACTTC; CDR3: CASSFGAGRAKNIQYF; D: .; size: .; V: TRBV27; J: TRBJ2-4
DNA: TGTGCCAGCAGCTTGGTGGTGCTGGATGCGAATGAGCAGTTCTTC; CDR3: CASSLVVLDANEQFF; D: .; size: .; V: TRBV5-6; J: TRBJ2-1
DNA: TGTGCCTGGAGCGACTCCTCCCGGCGGGGGGCCTTTACGTTT; CDR3: CAWSDSSRRGAFTF; D: TRBD2; size: .; V: TRBV30; J: TRBJ2-3
DNA: TGTGCCAGCAGGCAGATTTCTGGAAACACCATATATTTT; CDR3: CASRQISGNTIYF; D: .; size: .; V: TRBV7-9; J: TRBJ1-3
DNA: TGTGCCAGTACCTCGGTCCTCTCTGGAAACACCATATATTTT; CDR3: CASTSVLSGNTIYF; D: .; size: .; V: TRBV19; J: TRBJ1-3
DNA: TGTGCCACCAGCAGAGATCCCTCCGGGCCGGGGACCGGGGAGCTGTTTTTT; CDR3: CATSRDPSGPGTGELFF; D: .; size: .; V: TRBV15; J: TRBJ2-2
DNA: TGTGCCAGCAGCTTGAGGCTAGCGGGATCTATTAATGAGCAGTTCTTC; CDR3: CASSLRLAGSINEQFF; D: TRBD2; size: .; V: TRBV7-9; J: TRBJ2-1
DNA: TGTGCCAGCTCAAGACAGGGGAAGGGGACCCAGTACTTC; CDR3: CASSRQGKGTQYF; D: TRBD1; size: .; V: TRBV18; J: TRBJ2-5
DNA: TGCGCCAGCAGCCGCGGGACTAGCGGTATCGAAGAGACCCAGTACTTC; CDR3: CASSRGTSGIEETQYF; D: TRBD2; size: .; V: TRBV4-3; J: TRBJ2-5
DNA: TGTGCCATCAGTGAGTCTTATAGCGGTACCAGCTCCTACGAGCAGTACTTC; CDR3: CAISESYSGTSSYEQYF; D: .; size: .; V: TRBV10-3; J: TRBJ2-7
DNA: TGTGCCAGCAGCTTCGTCCGCGGGACACGGACTGAAGCTTTCTTT; CDR3: CASSFVRGTRTEAFF; D: .; size: few; V: TRBV5-4; J: TRBJ1-1
DNA: TGTGCCAGCAGCTTAGTAGGCCAGGATGAGCAGTTCTTC; CDR3: CASSLVGQDEQFF; D: .; size: .; V: TRBV11-3; J: TRBJ2-1
DNA: TGCGCCAGCAGGACAGGGGGTCGACTTGCGAACACCGGGGAGCTGTTTTTT; CDR3: CASRTGGRLANTGELFF; D: TRBD1; size: .; V: TRBV10-2; J: TRBJ2-2
DNA: TGCGCCAGCAGTCCCGAGACAGGGGTTAACTATGGCTACACCTTC; CDR3: CASSPETGVNYGYTF; D: TRBD1; size: .; V: TRBV5-1; J: TRBJ1-2
DNA: TGTGCCACCAGCTCTGGTGGGGGTGGCTACACCTTC; CDR3: CATSSGGGGYTF; D: .; size: once; V: TRBV15; J: TRBJ1-2
DNA: TGTGCCAGTAGTAATTATCTCAGGGCCACTAGCACAGATACGCAGTATTTT; CDR3: CASSNYLRATSTDTQYF; D: .; size: .; V: TRBV19; J: TRBJ2-3
DNA: TGTGCCATCAGCGGAATGCTTGCTCAAGAGACCCAGTACTTC; CDR3: CAISGMLAQETQYF; D: .; size: .; V: TRBV10-3; J: TRBJ2-5
DNA: TGCGCCAGCAGCCAAGATAGGGCGACAGGGGTTGCAACTAATGAAAAACTGTTTTTT; CDR3: CASSQDRATGVATNEKLFF; D: TRBD1; size: once; V: TRBV4-3; J: TRBJ1-4
DNA: TGTGCCAGCAGCCAGGGAGGGACGCTTAAAGAGACCCAGTACTTC; CDR3: CASSQGGTLKETQYF; D: TRBD2; size: .; V: TRBV5-4; J: TRBJ2-5
DNA: TGCGCCAGCAGCCCCGGACAGGGGGCGCAAGATACGCAGTATTTT; CDR3: CASSPGQGAQDTQYF; D: TRBD1; size: once; V: TRBV5-1; J: TRBJ2-3
DNA: TGTGCCAGCAGCTTGGGACAGTCGACCTACGAGCAGTACTTC; CDR3: CASSLGQSTYEQYF; D: .; size: .; V: TRBV5-4; J: TRBJ2-7
DNA: TGTGCCAGCAGCTTCCAGGGGTTCGGACCCCTCCACTTT; CDR3: CASSFQGFGPLHF; D: .; size: .; V: TRBV7-3; J: TRBJ1-6
DNA: TGTGCCAGCAGTTTTGACAGGCCTCTTTCACCTTATGGCTACACCTTC; CDR3: CASSFDRPLSPYGYTF; D: .; size: .; V: TRBV6-6; J: TRBJ1-2
DNA: TGTGCCAGCAGCTTAGATCTCAGTGGGAAACCCCACAATGAGCAGTTCTTC; CDR3: CASSLDLSGKPHNEQFF; D: .; size: .; V: TRBV11-2; J: TRBJ2-1
DNA: TGTGCCAGCTCAGGCGTGCAGAACACTGAAGCTTTCTTT; CDR3: CASSGVQNTEAFF; D: .; size: .; V: TRBV18; J: TRBJ1-1
DNA: TGTGCCAGCAGCCAGGACAGGGAATCCTACAATGAGCAGTTCTTC; CDR3: CASSQDRESYNEQFF; D: TRBD1; size: .; V: TRBV5-4; J: TRBJ2-1
DNA: TGTGCCAGCAGTTCAGAGCGGGAGGAGACCCAGTACTTC; CDR3: CASSSEREETQYF; D: TRBD2; size: once; V: TRBV2; J: TRBJ2-5
DNA: TGTGCCAGCAGCTTAGCTGAGGCGGGTCTGGGGGCCCAGTACTTC; CDR3: CASSLAEAGLGAQYF; D: .; size: once; V: TRBV7-9; J: TRBJ2-5